The clone carrying this T cell receptor beta chain was seen a few times. The antigen is unknown. The CDR3 extends over 16 amino acids. Trimming cost V 4 bases and J 6 bases, with 22 bases left between them. Germline V gene sequence: CDR1 SGHDT, CDR2 YYEEEE. Here immunoSEQ multiplex PCR was the method, and the copy in TCRdb shows in-frame clones only, minus some. Among thousands of clones, 65% were seen once, and the ten largest hold about 14%. This specimen comes from a study of neoadjuvant nivolumab and ipilimumab in lung cancer. Study findings and constraints: A small number of samples were TCR sequenced.

This clonotype was sampled from an adult with non-small cell lung cancer. The chain recombines TRBV5-6 with TRBJ2-5; a weak D match, TRBD2 (6 bases). The sequences come from tumor tissue, collected after neoadjuvant nivolumab, alone or with ipilimumab, at or shortly before surgery. CDR3 in amino acids: CASSPYGGSTRKTQYF. The CDR3 DNA is TGTGCCAGCAGCCCTTACGGGGGTTCAACGCGAAAGACCCAGTACTTC.